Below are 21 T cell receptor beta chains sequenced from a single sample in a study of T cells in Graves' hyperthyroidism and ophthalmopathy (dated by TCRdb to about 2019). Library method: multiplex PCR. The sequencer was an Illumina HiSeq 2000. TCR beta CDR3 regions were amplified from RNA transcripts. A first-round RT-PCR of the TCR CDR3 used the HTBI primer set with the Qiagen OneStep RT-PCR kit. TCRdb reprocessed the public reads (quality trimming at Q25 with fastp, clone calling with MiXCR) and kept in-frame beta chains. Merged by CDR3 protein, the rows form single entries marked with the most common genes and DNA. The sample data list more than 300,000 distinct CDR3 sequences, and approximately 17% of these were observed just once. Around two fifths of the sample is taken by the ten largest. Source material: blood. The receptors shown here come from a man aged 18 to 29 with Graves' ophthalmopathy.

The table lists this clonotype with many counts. The CDR3 sequence is CASSEAQGQGTEAFF. CDR3 DNA: TGTGCCAGCAGTGAAGCGCAGGGGCAGGGCACTGAAGCTTTCTTT. The chain uses TRBV6-1 and TRBJ1-1; possible D gene TRBD1, 6 bases. V was trimmed by 0 bases and J by 4 bases, leaving 12 bases between them. The CDR3 runs 15 residues. From germline, CDR1 is MNHNS and CDR2 SASEGT.

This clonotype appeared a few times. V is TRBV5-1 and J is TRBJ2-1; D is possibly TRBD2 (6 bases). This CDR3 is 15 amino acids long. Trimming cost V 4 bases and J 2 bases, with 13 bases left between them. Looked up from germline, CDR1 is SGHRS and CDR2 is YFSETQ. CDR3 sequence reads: CASSPSDKPYNEQFF. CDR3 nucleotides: TGCGCCAGCAGCCCTAGCGACAAGCCCTACAATGAGCAGTTCTTC.

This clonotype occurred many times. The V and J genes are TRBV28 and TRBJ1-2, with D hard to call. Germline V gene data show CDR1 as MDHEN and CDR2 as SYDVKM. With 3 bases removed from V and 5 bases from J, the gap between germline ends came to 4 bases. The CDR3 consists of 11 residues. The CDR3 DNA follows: TGTGCCAGCAGTTTCCATTATGGCTACACCTTC. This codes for CASSFHYGYTF.

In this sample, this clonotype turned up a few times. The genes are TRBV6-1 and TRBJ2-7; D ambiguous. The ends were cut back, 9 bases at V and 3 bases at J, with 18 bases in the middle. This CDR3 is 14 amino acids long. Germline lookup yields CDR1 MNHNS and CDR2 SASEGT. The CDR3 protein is CASLPRVLIYEQYF. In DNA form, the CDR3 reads TGTGCCAGTCTCCCTCGGGTCCTTATCTACGAGCAGTACTTC.

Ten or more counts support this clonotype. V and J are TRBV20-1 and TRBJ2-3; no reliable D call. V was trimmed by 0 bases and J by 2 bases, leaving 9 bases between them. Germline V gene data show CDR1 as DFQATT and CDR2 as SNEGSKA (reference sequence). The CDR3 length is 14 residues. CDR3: CSARDMTNTDTQYF. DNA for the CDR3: TGCAGTGCTAGAGACATGACCAACACAGATACGCAGTATTTT.

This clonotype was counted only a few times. The DNA for the CDR3 is TGTGCCACCGACCCCGTGGGCACCGGGGAGCTGTTTTTT. This gives the protein CATDPVGTGELFF. The V and J genes are TRBV10-3 and TRBJ2-2, with unresolved D. Germline V gene data show CDR1 as ENHRY and CDR2 as SYGVKD. This CDR3 spans 13 amino acids. V lost 10 bases, J lost 4 bases, and 13 bases lay in between.

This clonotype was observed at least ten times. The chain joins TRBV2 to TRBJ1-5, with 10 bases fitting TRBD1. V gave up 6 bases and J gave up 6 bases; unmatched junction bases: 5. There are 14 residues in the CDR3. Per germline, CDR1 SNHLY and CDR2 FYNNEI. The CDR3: CASRDRQGAQPQHF. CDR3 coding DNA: TGTGCCAGCAGGGACAGACAGGGGGCTCAGCCCCAGCATTTT.

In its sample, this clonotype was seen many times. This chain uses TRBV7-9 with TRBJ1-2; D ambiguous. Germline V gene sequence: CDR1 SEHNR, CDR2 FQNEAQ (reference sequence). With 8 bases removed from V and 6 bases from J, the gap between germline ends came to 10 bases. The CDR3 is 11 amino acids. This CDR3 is CASGHGNGYTF. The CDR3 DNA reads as TGTGCCAGCGGTCATGGCAATGGCTACACCTTC.

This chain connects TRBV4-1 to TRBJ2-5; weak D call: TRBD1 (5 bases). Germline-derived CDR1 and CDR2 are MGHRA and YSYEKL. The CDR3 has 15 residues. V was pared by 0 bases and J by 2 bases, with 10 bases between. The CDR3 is CASSQDGAGQETQYF. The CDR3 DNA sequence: TGCGCCAGCAGCCAAGATGGGGCAGGACAAGAGACCCAGTACTTC.

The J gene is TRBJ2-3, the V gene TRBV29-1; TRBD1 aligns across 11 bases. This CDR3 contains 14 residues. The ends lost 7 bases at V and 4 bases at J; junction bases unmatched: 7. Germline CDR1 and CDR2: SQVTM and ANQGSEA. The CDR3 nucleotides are TGCAGCGCCCAGGGACAGGGGGGCGCAGATACGCAGTATTTT. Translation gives CSAQGQGGADTQYF.

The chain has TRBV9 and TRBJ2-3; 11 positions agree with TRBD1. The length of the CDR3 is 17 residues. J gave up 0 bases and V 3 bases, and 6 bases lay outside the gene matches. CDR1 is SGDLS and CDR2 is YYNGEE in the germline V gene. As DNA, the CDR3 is TGTGCCAGCAGCGCCGGACAGGGGGCGACAAGCACAGATACGCAGTATTTT. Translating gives CASSAGQGATSTDTQYF. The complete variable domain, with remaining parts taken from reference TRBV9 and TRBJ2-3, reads DSGVTQTPKHLITATGQRVTLRCSPRSGDLSVYWYQQSLDQGLQFLIQYYNGEERAKGNILERFSAQQFPDLHSELNLSSLELGDSALYFCASSAGQGATSTDTQYFGPGTRLTVL.

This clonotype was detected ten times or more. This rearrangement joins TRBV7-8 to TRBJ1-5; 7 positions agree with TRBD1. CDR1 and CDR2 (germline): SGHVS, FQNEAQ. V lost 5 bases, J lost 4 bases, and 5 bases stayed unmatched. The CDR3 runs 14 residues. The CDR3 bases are TGTGCCAGCAGCCCAGGGACAGAAAATCAGCCCCAGCATTTT. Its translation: CASSPGTENQPQHF.

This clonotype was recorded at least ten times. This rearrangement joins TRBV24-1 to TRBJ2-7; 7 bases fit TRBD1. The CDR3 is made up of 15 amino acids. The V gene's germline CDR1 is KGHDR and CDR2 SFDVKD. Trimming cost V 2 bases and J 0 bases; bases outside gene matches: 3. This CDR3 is CATSDSTGNSYEQYF. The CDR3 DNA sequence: TGTGCCACCAGTGATTCGACAGGGAACTCCTACGAGCAGTACTTC.

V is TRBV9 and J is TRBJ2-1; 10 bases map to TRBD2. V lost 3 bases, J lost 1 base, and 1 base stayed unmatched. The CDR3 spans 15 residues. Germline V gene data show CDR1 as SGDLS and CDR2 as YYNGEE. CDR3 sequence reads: CASSASGGSYNEQFF. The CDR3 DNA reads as TGTGCCAGCAGCGCTAGCGGGGGTTCCTACAATGAGCAGTTCTTC.

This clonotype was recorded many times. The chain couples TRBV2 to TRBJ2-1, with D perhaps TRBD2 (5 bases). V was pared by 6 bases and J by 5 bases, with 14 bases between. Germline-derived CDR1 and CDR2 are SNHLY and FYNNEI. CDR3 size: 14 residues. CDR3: CASRKDWNNNEQFF. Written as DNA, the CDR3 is TGTGCCAGCAGAAAGGACTGGAACAACAATGAGCAGTTCTTC.

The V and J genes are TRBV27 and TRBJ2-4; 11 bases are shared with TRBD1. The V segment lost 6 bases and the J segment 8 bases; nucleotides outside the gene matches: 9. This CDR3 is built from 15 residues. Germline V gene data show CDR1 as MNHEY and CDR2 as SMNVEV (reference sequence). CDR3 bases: TGTGCCAGCAGGGGAGGACAGGGGGCCTTTCACATTCAGTACTTC. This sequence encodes CASRGGQGAFHIQYF.

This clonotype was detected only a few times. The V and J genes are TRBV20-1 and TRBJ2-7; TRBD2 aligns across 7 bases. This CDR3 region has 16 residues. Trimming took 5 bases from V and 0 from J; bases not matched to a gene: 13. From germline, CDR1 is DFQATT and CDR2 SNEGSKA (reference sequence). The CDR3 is CSAGGGWAASSYEQYF. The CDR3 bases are TGCAGTGCTGGGGGGGGTTGGGCGGCGAGCTCCTACGAGCAGTACTTC.

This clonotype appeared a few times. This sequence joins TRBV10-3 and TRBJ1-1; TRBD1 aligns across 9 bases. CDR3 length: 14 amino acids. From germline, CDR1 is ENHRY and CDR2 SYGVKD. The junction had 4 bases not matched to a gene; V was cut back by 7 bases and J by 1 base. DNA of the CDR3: TGTGCCATCAACCAACAGGGGGCGAACACTGAAGCTTTCTTT. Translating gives CAINQQGANTEAFF.

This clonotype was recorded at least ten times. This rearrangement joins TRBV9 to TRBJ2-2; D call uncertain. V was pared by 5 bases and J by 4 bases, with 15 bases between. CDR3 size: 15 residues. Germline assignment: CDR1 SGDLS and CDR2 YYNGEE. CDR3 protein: CASRNQDELTGELFF. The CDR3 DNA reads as TGTGCCAGCAGGAATCAGGACGAACTCACCGGGGAGCTGTTTTTT.

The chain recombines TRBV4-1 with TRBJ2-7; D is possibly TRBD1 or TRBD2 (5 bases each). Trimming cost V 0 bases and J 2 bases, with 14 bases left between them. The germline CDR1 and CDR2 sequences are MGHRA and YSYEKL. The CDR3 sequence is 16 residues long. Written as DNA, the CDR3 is TGCGCCAGCAGCCAAGAACGGGGATTGGGGGCCTACGAGCAGTACTTC. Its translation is CASSQERGLGAYEQYF.

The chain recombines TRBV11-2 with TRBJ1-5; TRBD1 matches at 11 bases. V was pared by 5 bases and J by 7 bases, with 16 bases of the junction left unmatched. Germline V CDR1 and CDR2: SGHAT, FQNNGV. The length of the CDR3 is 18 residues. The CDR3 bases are TGTGCCAGCAGCCTAAGGACAGGGGGCGCATCGAAGGAGCAGCCCCAGCATTTT. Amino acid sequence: CASSLRTGGASKEQPQHF.